The source of this T cell receptor (beta chain) is a study of T cell responses to AZD1222 COVID-19 vaccine. Findings and caveats of the study: Unmutated regions of variants are reportedly targeted by nearly half of spike-specific TCRs. Increases in Spike-specific TCR breadth and depth were seen after two AZD1222 doses. Females made up more of the donors, who were largely white British, and clonal diversity may have come out too low.

Pooled together were second doses at about 4 or about 12 weeks. Of note for this clone: Its antigen is undetermined.

This table comes from immunoSEQ multiplex PCR, and its TCRdb copy is limited to in-frame clones, with some not included. The sample shows 150,000 or so clones, over 80% of them seen only once. The material was peripheral blood, obtained 28 days after the second AZD1222 dose. This TCR was sampled from an adult who received the AZD1222 COVID-19 vaccine.

CDR3 amino acids: CASSPQGSGSGNTIYF. The DNA for the CDR3 is TGTGCCAGCTCACCACAGGGATCAGGCTCTGGAAACACCATATATTTT. The chain recombines TRBV18 with TRBJ1-3, with D hard to call. Trimming pared 1 base from V and 0 bases from J, leaving 10 bases between. Germline values: CDR1 KGHSH, CDR2 LQKENI. CDR3 length equals 16 residues.